This entry lists 32 T cell receptor beta chains sequenced from one sample in a study of T cells after yellow fever vaccination. MiXCR, run by TCRdb on the 5' RACE reads, gives a single entry per CDR3 protein. The sample holds roughly 250,000 distinct CDR3 sequences, under 15% seen once. The sample was CD4+ T cells sorted from PBMCs, taken 45 days after the yellow fever booster vaccination. The receptors here all came from a man aged 25-40 years who received the YFV17D yellow fever vaccine.

The chain links TRBV29-1 to TRBJ2-2; possible D gene TRBD2, 6 bases. Trimming removed 5 bases at V and 1 base at J, with 8 bases between. The CDR3 covers 13 residues. Germline values: CDR1 SQVTM, CDR2 ANQGSEA. The CDR3 nucleotides read TGCAGCGTTCGGCGGGAGAACACCGGGGAGCTGTTTTTT. This codes for CSVRRENTGELFF.

A few counts support this clonotype. The J gene is TRBJ2-1, the V gene TRBV15; 9 bases are a match to TRBD1. The CDR3 loop spans 15 amino acids. CDR1 is LNHNV and CDR2 is YYDKDF in the germline V gene (reference sequence). Trimming removed 2 bases from V and 7 bases from J; junction bases left unmatched: 6. This CDR3 is CATSRLTGGENEQFF. The CDR3 coding sequence is TGTGCCACCAGCAGACTAACAGGGGGCGAGAATGAGCAGTTCTTC.

This clonotype was counted many times. This rearrangement joins TRBV7-3 to TRBJ2-1; no reliable D call. Trimming shortened V by 2 bases and J by 0 bases, and 8 bases separated the two germline ends. Germline lookup yields CDR1 SGHTA and CDR2 FQGTGA. The CDR3 consists of 15 residues. The CDR3 DNA sequence: TGTGCCAGCAGCTTACCTAGGAGCTCCTACAATGAGCAGTTCTTC. As protein: CASSLPRSSYNEQFF.

This clonotype came up a few times. The chain recombines TRBV24-1 with TRBJ2-1; 8 positions agree with TRBD2. Germline V CDR1 and CDR2: KGHDR, SFDVKD. The CDR3 sequence is 15 residues long. Trimming at V came to 9 bases and at J to 2 bases, leaving 8 bases not matched to a gene. The CDR3 region has the DNA TGTGCCACCGGCGCTAGCGGGCAAACCTACAATGAGCAGTTCTTC. This gives the protein CATGASGQTYNEQFF.

This clonotype showed up just a few times. The chain has TRBV5-1 and TRBJ1-1, with 9 bases aligning to TRBD1. This CDR3 has 15 residues. With 4 bases clipped from V and 1 base from J, the junction kept 5 bases outside the gene matches. CDR1 and CDR2 from the germline V gene are SGHRS and YFSETQ. CDR3 region: CASSGTGTGNTEAFF. The CDR3 DNA sequence: TGCGCCAGCAGCGGGACAGGGACCGGGAACACTGAAGCTTTCTTT. Supplemented by reference TRBV5-1 and TRBJ1-1, the full variable domain reads KAGVTQTPRYLIKTRGQQVTLSCSPISGHRSVSWYQQTPGQGLQFLFEYFSETQRNKGNFPGRFSGRQFSNSRSEMNVSTLELGDSALYLCASSGTGTGNTEAFFGQGTRLTVV.

V usage is TRBV5-1 and J usage is TRBJ2-1; 10 bases are shared with TRBD2. The germline V gene encodes CDR1 SGHRS and CDR2 YFSETQ. V trimming: 1 base; J trimming: 8 bases; junction bases outside the gene matches: 3. The length of the CDR3 is 14 residues. The CDR3 sequence: CASSLPLAGDEQFF. Here the CDR3 DNA reads TGCGCCAGCAGCTTGCCGCTAGCGGGAGATGAGCAGTTCTTC.

The rearrangement joins TRBV6-5 to TRBJ2-7, with D perhaps matching TRBD2 (5 bases). Germline V gene sequence: CDR1 MNHEY, CDR2 SVGAGI. The germline V and J ends were trimmed by 10 bases and 7 bases, with 11 bases remaining between them. The CDR3 sequence is 10 residues long. CDR3: CATTSGEQYF. CDR3 coding DNA: TGTGCCACCACCTCGGGAGAGCAGTACTTC.

The chain has TRBV7-2 and TRBJ2-5; D remains ambiguous. Germline-derived CDR1 and CDR2 are SGHTA and FQGNSA. With 6 bases removed from V and 6 bases from J, the gap between germline ends came to 20 bases. CDR3 length equals 15 residues. The CDR3 coding sequence is TGTGCCAGCAGTCTACTCCGACTCGGTAGTAAGACCCAGTACTTC. Translated, it gives CASSLLRLGSKTQYF.

The genes are TRBV5-6 and TRBJ1-4, with no clear D. The CDR3 is 20 residues long. Germline V gene sequence: CDR1 SGHDT, CDR2 YYEEEE. Trimming took off 4 bases at V and 6 bases at J, with 31 bases between the two ends. CDR3 bases: TGTGCCAGCAGCCTTTTGAAAAAGGCAGGAAGAACCGTGGTTGATGAAAAACTGTTTTTT. This gives the protein CASSLLKKAGRTVVDEKLFF.

This clonotype was recorded a few times. The V gene is TRBV20-1, the J gene TRBJ2-7; TRBD1 matches 10 bases. This CDR3 spans 13 amino acids. The germline CDR1 and CDR2 sequences are DFQATT and SNEGSKA (reference sequence). The trim removed 2 bases at V and 3 bases at J, leaving 1 base unmatched. The CDR3 sequence is CSARWDRGYEQYF. The CDR3 bases are TGCAGTGCTAGATGGGACAGGGGCTACGAGCAGTACTTC.

This clonotype was seen more than once but under ten times. Here the CDR3 DNA reads TGTGCCAGCTCACTGGGGATGACAGGGGGAGTATCAACTAATGAAAAACTGTTTTTT. This translates into CASSLGMTGGVSTNEKLFF. The genes are TRBV18 and TRBJ1-4; 9 nucleotides match TRBD1. This CDR3 has 19 amino acids. CDR1 is KGHSH and CDR2 is LQKENI in the germline V gene. The V and J ends lost 4 bases and 0 bases, in that order; junction bases with no gene match: 12.

This rearrangement joins TRBV5-1 to TRBJ2-1; D may be TRBD2 (6 bases). This CDR3 region has 13 residues. The V gene's germline CDR1 is SGHRS and CDR2 YFSETQ. V lost 1 base to trimming and J lost 8 bases, with 10 bases between them. The CDR3 DNA is TGCGCCAGCAGCTTGACCGGGACTCATGAGCAGTTCTTC. As protein: CASSLTGTHEQFF.

In regard to this clonotype: Likely a read error: the CDR3 ends without its conserved phenylalanine or tryptophan. The rearrangement links TRBV29-1 to TRBJ2-1; no clear D gene. CDR3 length: 16 residues. Germline values: CDR1 SQVTM, CDR2 ANQGSEA. V was shortened by 8 bases and J by 0 bases, with 20 bases between the two germline ends. CDR3 in amino acids: CSRRARRLCSYNEQFS. The DNA for the CDR3 is TGCAGCAGAAGGGCCAGACGACTTTGCTCCTACAATGAGCAGTTCTCC.

This chain joins TRBV20-1 and TRBJ2-1; D is uncertain. CDR1 is DFQATT and CDR2 is SNEGSKA in the germline V gene (reference sequence). The CDR3 spans 13 residues. Deletions cut 7 bases from V and 0 bases from J, with 10 bases between. CDR3 DNA sequence: TGCAGTGGGGTGCGGAGCTCCTACAATGAGCAGTTCTTC. It yields the protein CSGVRSSYNEQFF.

The chain combines TRBV5-6 with TRBJ1-2, with TRBD1 matching 10 bases. The germline gives CDR1 SGHDT, CDR2 YYEEEE. Germline trimming cut 4 bases from V and 4 bases from J; bases unmatched to any gene: 16. The CDR3 is 18 amino acids. CDR3 in DNA: TGTGCCAGCAGCCGTTATACGGGACAGGGGATGAATCCCTATGGCTACACCTTC. Its protein product is CASSRYTGQGMNPYGYTF.

This clonotype was observed a handful of times. V is TRBV20-1 and J is TRBJ2-3; 12 positions agree with TRBD1. In germline, CDR1 is DFQATT, CDR2 SNEGSKA (reference sequence). CDR3 size: 17 residues. Trimming removed 0 bases from V and 4 bases from J; junction bases left unmatched: 8. CDR3 residues: CSARDPLGQGAPDTQYF. CDR3 nucleotides: TGCAGTGCTAGAGATCCTTTGGGACAGGGGGCACCAGATACGCAGTATTTT.

The genes are TRBV4-3 and TRBJ2-1; the match to TRBD2 covers 10 bases. Unmatched junction bases numbered 8, after V lost 3 bases and J lost 9 bases. This CDR3 is built from 15 residues. Germline V gene lookup returns CDR1 LGHNA and CDR2 YSLEER. Written as DNA, the CDR3 is TGCGCCAGCAGCCACCGGGGACTAGCGTCTCCTGAGCAGTTCTTC. Its translation is CASSHRGLASPEQFF.

The chain combines TRBV10-3 with TRBJ1-5; a possible D gene is TRBD1 (5 bases). Trimming took 4 bases from V and 7 from J, leaving 14 bases between them. The CDR3 runs 14 residues. CDR1 ENHRY and CDR2 SYGVKD come from the germline V gene. The CDR3, as DNA: TGTGCCATCAGTGTCGGAGCGCAGGGACAGCCCCAGCATTTT. Residues: CAISVGAQGQPQHF.

This clonotype was detected only a few times. The chain carries TRBV20-1 and TRBJ2-7; a possible D gene is TRBD2 (5 bases). The ends were cut back, 6 bases at V and 4 bases at J, with 22 bases in the middle. Germline V gene data show CDR1 as DFQATT and CDR2 as SNEGSKA (reference sequence). The CDR3 runs to 15 residues. The CDR3 nucleotides read TGCAGTGCCCTTACTACGCCCCGGAGGCAATACGAGCAGTACTTC. Residues: CSALTTPRRQYEQYF.

V gene TRBV14 combines with J gene TRBJ2-1; D gene uncertain. Trimming took off 4 bases at V and 0 bases at J, with 13 bases between the two ends. The length of the CDR3 is 16 residues. Looked up from germline, CDR1 is SGHDN and CDR2 is FVKESK. CDR3 loop: CASSRGMGISYNEQFF. As DNA, the CDR3 is TGTGCCAGCAGCCGAGGAATGGGGATCTCCTACAATGAGCAGTTCTTC.

The V gene is TRBV7-3, the J gene TRBJ2-3; 10 nucleotides agree with TRBD2. V lost 6 bases to trimming and J lost 5 bases; unmatched junction nucleotides: 5. The CDR3 runs to 14 residues. Germline values: CDR1 SGHTA, CDR2 FQGTGA. The CDR3 DNA sequence: TGTGCCAGCAGTCTAGCGGGAGAAGTAGATACGCAGTATTTT. Amino acids: CASSLAGEVDTQYF.

This chain uses TRBV20-1 with TRBJ2-5, with 14 bases that match TRBD2. The germline V gene encodes CDR1 DFQATT and CDR2 SNEGSKA (reference sequence). The CDR3 is 16 amino acids. The ends lost 6 bases at V and 4 bases at J; junction bases unmatched: 10. CDR3: CSAQLGLAGGGETQYF. The CDR3 nucleotides read TGCAGTGCCCAGCTTGGACTAGCGGGAGGTGGAGAGACCCAGTACTTC.

This clonotype was seen more than once but under ten times. This chain uses TRBV4-1 with TRBJ1-1; D remains ambiguous. CDR3 length equals 17 residues. V shed 0 bases and J shed 3 bases, with 17 bases lying between them. Germline CDR1 is MGHRA and CDR2 is YSYEKL. For the CDR3, the DNA is TGCGCCAGCAGCCAAGATAGAACGGATTGGAGGTACACTGAAGCTTTCTTT. It translates to CASSQDRTDWRYTEAFF.

The chain employs TRBV28 and TRBJ2-3, with 14 nucleotides matching TRBD2. CDR3 length: 17 residues. Losses at the gene ends were 5 bases for V and 5 bases for J; bases not matched to a gene: 9. CDR1 and CDR2 from the germline V gene are MDHEN and SYDVKM. CDR3 in DNA: TGTGCCAGCAGTCCACCCCCGGGACTAGCGGGAGAAGATACGCAGTATTTT. Translation: CASSPPPGLAGEDTQYF. The complete variable domain, with remaining parts taken from reference TRBV28 and TRBJ2-3, reads DVKVTQSSRYLVKRTGEKVFLECVQDMDHENMFWYRQDPGLGLRLIYFSYDVKMKEKGDIPEGYSVSREKKERFSLILESASTNQTSMYLCASSPPPGLAGEDTQYFGPGTRLTVL.

This clonotype came up a few times. The chain couples TRBV9 to TRBJ2-7; 9 bases align to TRBD2. The CDR3 length is 16 residues. V lost 0 bases and J lost 0; bases outside the gene matches: 4. CDR1 and CDR2 from the germline V gene are SGDLS and YYNGEE. The CDR3 DNA reads TGTGCCAGCAGCGTAGCAGCTAGCGGGGACTCCTACGAGCAGTACTTC. As protein: CASSVAASGDSYEQYF. The variable domain in full, with the rest retrieved from reference TRBV9 and TRBJ2-7, is DSGVTQTPKHLITATGQRVTLRCSPRSGDLSVYWYQQSLDQGLQFLIQYYNGEERAKGNILERFSAQQFPDLHSELNLSSLELGDSALYFCASSVAASGDSYEQYFGPGTRLTVT.

The gene calls are TRBV5-1 and TRBJ2-5; unclear D gene. With 6 bases removed from V and 5 bases from J, the gap between germline ends came to 17 bases. The germline CDR1 and CDR2 sequences are SGHRS and YFSETQ. There are 14 residues in the CDR3. CDR3 in DNA: TGCGCCAGCACCCCGTCCCCAGGAAGGGAGACCCAGTACTTC. As protein: CASTPSPGRETQYF.

In this sample, this clonotype turned up a few times. The chain recombines TRBV7-3 with TRBJ2-1; 10 bases align to TRBD1. Germline-derived CDR1 and CDR2 are SGHTA and FQGTGA. This CDR3 is built from 14 residues. V gave up 4 bases and J gave up 10 bases; unmatched junction bases: 7. The CDR3 region has the DNA TGTGCCAGCAGCTCCGGGACAGGGGCCGGAGAGCAGTTCTTC. Protein product: CASSSGTGAGEQFF.

This clonotype has just a few counts. The chain couples TRBV3-1 to TRBJ2-3; 7 bases are a match to TRBD2. V gave up 3 bases and J gave up 2 bases; unmatched junction bases: 8. Germline loops: CDR1 LGHDT, CDR2 YNNKEL (reference sequence). This CDR3 contains 16 residues. Here the CDR3 reads CASSHHLAVNTDTQYF. The DNA for the CDR3 is TGTGCCAGCAGCCACCATCTAGCGGTCAACACAGATACGCAGTATTTT.

This clonotype turned up a few times. The chain combines TRBV13 with TRBJ2-5, with 7 bases identical to TRBD2. The CDR3 is 16 residues long. V lost 4 bases and J lost 2; bases outside the gene matches: 10. Looked up from germline, CDR1 is PRHDT and CDR2 is FYEKMQ (reference sequence). In DNA form, the CDR3 reads TGTGCCAGCAGCTCATTAGGGACTACTACGCAAGAGACCCAGTACTTC. It codes for CASSSLGTTTQETQYF. The full variable domain, in which reference TRBV13 and TRBJ2-5 provide the parts outside the CDR3, is AAGVIQSPRHLIKEKRETATLKCYPIPRHDTVYWYQQGPGQDPQFLISFYEKMQSDKGSIPDRFSAQQFSDYHSELNMSSLELGDSALYFCASSSLGTTTQETQYFGPGTRLLVL.

This clonotype has more than one count but fewer than ten. In nucleotides, the CDR3 is TGTGCCAGCAGCGCACGGGGAGGGCTACAGCCCCAGCATTTT. Its protein product is CASSARGGLQPQHF. The rearrangement joins TRBV12-3 or TRBV12-4 to TRBJ1-5; no clear D. This CDR3 has 14 amino acids. The V and J ends lost 6 bases and 7 bases respectively, with 16 bases between them.

The genes are TRBV9 and TRBJ1-6; D is perhaps TRBD1 (5 bases). The germline gives CDR1 SGDLS, CDR2 YYNGEE. The CDR3 runs 15 residues. V shed 0 bases and J shed 9 bases, with 13 bases lying between them. The CDR3 loop is CASSVESGHTSPLHF. CDR3 DNA: TGTGCCAGCAGCGTAGAATCGGGGCATACTTCACCCCTCCACTTT.

This chain joins TRBV6-5 and TRBJ1-3, with a tentative D call TRBD1 (6 bases). The V end lost 4 bases, the J end lost 0 bases, and 10 bases lay between the germline ends. CDR1 and CDR2 from the germline V gene are MNHEY and SVGAGI. The CDR3 has 15 residues. For the CDR3, the DNA is TGTGCCAGCAGTTCAGACAGGCCCTCTGGAAACACCATATATTTT. This translates into CASSSDRPSGNTIYF.